This T cell receptor beta chain is drawn from a study of cytomegalovirus exposure and HLA in healthy donors. The CDR3 runs 13 residues. V lost 1 base to trimming and J lost 7 bases, with 10 bases between them. CDR1 LGHNA and CDR2 YSLEER come from the germline V gene. On this clone: Its cognate antigen is unknown.

The study's findings and limits: In most subjects, TCR beta sequences reportedly gave accurate predictions of HLA-A and HLA-B alleles.

Researchers ran the PCR with 60 Vbeta and 13 Jbeta primers. Measured with immunoSEQ multiplex PCR; TCRdb has only the in-frame clones, and not every one. Found here are around 70,000 clones, around 66% of them singletons; the top ten hold roughly 4.4%. The TCR sequence derives from a man aged 60 to 69 in good health and CMV-seropositive. Sequences were obtained from PBMCs. The gene calls are TRBV4-3 and TRBJ1-2; D is unclear. Here the CDR3 reads CASSQVPVTGYTF. The DNA of the CDR3 is TGCGCCAGCAGCCAAGTACCGGTTACTGGCTACACCTTC.